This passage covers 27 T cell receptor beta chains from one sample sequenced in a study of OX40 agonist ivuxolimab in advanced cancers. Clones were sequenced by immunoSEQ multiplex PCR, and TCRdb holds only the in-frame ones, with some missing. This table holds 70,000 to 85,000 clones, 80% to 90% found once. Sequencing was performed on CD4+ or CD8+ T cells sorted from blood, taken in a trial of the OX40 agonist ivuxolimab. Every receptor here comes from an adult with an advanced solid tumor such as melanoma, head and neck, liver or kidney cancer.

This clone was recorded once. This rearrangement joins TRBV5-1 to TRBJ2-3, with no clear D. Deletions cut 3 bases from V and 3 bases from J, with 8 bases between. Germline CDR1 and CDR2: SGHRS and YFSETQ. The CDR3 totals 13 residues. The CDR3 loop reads CASSSEATDTQYF. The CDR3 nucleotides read TGCGCCAGCAGCTCGGAAGCAACAGATACGCAGTATTTT.

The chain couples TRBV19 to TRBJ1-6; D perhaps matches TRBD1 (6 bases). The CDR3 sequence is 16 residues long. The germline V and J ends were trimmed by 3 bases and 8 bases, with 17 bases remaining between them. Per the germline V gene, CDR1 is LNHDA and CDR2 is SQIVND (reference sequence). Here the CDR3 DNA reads TGTGCCAGTAGTATTGGGGCAGGGGTGAGGGATTCACCCCTCCACTTT. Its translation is CASSIGAGVRDSPLHF. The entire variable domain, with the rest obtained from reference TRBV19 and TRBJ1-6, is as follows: DGGITQSPKYLFRKEGQNVTLSCEQNLNHDAMYWYRQDPGQGLRLIYYSQIVNDFQKGDIAEGYSVSREKKESFPLTVTSAQKNPTAFYLCASSIGAGVRDSPLHFGNGTRLTVT.

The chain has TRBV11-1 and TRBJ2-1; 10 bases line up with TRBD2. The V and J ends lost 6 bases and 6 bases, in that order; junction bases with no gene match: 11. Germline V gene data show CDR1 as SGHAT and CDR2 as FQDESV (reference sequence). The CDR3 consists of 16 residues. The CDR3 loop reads CASRPPGLARFNEQFF. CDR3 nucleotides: TGTGCCAGCAGACCCCCGGGACTAGCGCGTTTCAATGAGCAGTTCTTC.

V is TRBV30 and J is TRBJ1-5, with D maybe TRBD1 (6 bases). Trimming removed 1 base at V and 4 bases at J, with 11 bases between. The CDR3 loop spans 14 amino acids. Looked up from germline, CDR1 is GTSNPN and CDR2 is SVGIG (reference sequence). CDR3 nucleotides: TGTGCCTGGAGTGCTTACAGGGATAATCAGCCCCAGCATTTT. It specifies CAWSAYRDNQPQHF.

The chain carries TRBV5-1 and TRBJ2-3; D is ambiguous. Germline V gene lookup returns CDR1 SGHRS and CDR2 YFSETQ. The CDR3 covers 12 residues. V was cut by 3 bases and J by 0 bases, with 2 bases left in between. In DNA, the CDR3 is TGCGCCAGCAGCTCCAGCACAGATACGCAGTATTTT. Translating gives CASSSSTDTQYF.

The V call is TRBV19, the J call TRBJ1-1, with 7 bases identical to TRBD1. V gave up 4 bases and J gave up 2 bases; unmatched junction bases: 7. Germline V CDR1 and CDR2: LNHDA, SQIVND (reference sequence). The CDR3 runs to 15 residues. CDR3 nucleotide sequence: TGTGCCAGTAGTAAGGCAGGGGGAGTTAACACTGAAGCTTTCTTT. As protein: CASSKAGGVNTEAFF.

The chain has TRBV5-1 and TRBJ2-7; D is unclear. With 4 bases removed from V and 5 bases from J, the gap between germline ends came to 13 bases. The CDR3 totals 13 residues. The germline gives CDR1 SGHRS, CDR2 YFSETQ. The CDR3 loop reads CASSLVIGHEQYF. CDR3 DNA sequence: TGCGCCAGCAGCCTGGTTATCGGGCACGAGCAGTACTTC.

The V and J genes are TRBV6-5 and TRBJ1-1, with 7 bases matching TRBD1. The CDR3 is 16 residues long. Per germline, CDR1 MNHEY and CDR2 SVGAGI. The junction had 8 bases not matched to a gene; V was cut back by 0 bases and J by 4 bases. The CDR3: CASSYSYPGGGTEAFF. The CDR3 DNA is TGTGCCAGCAGTTACTCGTATCCAGGGGGGGGCACTGAAGCTTTCTTT.

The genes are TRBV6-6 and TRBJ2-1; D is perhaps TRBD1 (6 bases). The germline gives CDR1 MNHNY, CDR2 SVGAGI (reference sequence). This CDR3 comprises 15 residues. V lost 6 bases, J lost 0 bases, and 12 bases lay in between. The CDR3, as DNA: TGTGCCAGCAGATCCGGGACATACTCCTACAATGAGCAGTTCTTC. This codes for CASRSGTYSYNEQFF.

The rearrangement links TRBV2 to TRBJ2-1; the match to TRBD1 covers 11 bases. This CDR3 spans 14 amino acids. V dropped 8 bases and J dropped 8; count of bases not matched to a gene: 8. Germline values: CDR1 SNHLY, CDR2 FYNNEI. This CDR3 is CASVPGQGGYEQFF. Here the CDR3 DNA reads TGTGCCAGCGTACCGGGACAGGGGGGCTATGAGCAGTTCTTC.

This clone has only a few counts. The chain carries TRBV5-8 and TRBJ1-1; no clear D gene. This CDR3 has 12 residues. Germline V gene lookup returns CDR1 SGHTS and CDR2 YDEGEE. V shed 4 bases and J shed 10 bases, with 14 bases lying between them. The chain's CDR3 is CASSPTGYRAFF. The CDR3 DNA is TGTGCCAGCAGCCCGACGGGGTACAGAGCTTTCTTT.

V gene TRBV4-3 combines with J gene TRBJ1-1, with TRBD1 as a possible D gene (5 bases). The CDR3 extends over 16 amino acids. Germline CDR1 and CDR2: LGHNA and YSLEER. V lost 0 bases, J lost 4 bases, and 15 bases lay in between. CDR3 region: CASSQDMGRLGTEAFF. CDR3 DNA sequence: TGCGCCAGCAGCCAAGATATGGGACGGTTGGGCACTGAAGCTTTCTTT.

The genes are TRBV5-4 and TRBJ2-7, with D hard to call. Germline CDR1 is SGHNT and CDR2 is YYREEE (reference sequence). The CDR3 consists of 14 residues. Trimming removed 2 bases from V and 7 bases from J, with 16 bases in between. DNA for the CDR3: TGTGCCAGCAGCTTTTATAAGGGTTCAGGAGAGCAGTACTTC. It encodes CASSFYKGSGEQYF.

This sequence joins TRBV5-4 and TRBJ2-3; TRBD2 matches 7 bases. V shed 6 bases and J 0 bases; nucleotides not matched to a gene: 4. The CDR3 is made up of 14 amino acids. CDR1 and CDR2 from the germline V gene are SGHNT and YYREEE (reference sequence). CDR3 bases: TGTGCCAGCACTAGCGGATCTAGCACAGATACGCAGTATTTT. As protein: CASTSGSSTDTQYF.

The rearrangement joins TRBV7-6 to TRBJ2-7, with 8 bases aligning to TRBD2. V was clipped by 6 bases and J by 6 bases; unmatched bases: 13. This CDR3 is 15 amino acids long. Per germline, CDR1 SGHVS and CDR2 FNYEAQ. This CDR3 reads CASSEVGSGSSEQYF. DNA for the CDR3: TGTGCCAGCAGTGAAGTGGGGAGCGGGAGCTCCGAGCAGTACTTC.

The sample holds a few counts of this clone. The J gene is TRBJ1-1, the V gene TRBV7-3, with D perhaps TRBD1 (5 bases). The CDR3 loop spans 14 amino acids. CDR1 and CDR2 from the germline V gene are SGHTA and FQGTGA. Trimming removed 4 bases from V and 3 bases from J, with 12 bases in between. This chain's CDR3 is CASSSQGRDTEAFF. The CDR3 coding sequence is TGTGCCAGCAGCTCGCAGGGACGGGACACTGAAGCTTTCTTT.

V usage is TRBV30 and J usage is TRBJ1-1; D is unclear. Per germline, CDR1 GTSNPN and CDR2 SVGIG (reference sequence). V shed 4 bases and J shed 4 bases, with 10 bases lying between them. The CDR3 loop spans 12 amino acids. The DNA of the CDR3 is TGTGCCTGGAAAGCCGATTTCACTGAAGCTTTCTTT. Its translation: CAWKADFTEAFF.

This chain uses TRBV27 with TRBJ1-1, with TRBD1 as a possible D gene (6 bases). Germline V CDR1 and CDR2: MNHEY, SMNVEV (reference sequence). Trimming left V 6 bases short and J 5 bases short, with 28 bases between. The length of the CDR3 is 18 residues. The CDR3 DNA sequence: TGTGCCAGCAGCCCCCTTTTACGGGGACGTCCGAGGGGGACTGAAGCTTTCTTT. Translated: CASSPLLRGRPRGTEAFF.

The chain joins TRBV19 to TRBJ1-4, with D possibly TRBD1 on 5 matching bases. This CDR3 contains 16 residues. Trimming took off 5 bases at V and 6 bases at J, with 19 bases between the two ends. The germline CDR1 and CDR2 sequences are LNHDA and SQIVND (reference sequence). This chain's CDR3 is CASSPRGGGGDEKLFF. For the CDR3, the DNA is TGTGCCAGTAGTCCCCGAGGTGGGGGAGGGGATGAAAAACTGTTTTTT.

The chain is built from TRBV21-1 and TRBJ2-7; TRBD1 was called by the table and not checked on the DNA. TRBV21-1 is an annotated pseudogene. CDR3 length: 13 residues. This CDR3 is CASSRQEKYEQYF. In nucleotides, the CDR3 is TGTGCCAGCAGTCGACAGGAGAAATACGAGCAGTACTTC.

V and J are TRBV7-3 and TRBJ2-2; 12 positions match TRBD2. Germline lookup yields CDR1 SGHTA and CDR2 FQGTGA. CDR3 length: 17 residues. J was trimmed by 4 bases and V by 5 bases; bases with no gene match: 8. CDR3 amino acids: CASSRLAGGLGTGELFF. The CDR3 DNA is TGTGCCAGCAGCCGTCTAGCGGGGGGGCTTGGCACCGGGGAGCTGTTTTTT.

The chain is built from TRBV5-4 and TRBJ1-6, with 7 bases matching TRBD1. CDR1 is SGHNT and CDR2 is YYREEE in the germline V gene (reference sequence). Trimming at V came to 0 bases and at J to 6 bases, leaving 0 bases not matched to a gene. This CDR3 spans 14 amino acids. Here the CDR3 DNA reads TGTGCCAGCAGCTTGGACAGGGGTAATTCACCCCTCCACTTT. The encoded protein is CASSLDRGNSPLHF.

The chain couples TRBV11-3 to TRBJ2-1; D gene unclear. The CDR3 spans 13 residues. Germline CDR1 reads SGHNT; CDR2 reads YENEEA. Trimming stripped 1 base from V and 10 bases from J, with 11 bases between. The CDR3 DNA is TGTGCCAGCAGCTTAGGGACCGAACGGGAGCAGTTCTTC. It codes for CASSLGTEREQFF.

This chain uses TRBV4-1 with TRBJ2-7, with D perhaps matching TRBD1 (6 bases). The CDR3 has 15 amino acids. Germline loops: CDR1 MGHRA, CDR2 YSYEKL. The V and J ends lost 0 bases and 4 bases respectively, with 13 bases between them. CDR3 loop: CASSQEGARLYEQYF. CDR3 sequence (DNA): TGCGCCAGCAGCCAAGAGGGGGCCAGACTATACGAGCAGTACTTC.

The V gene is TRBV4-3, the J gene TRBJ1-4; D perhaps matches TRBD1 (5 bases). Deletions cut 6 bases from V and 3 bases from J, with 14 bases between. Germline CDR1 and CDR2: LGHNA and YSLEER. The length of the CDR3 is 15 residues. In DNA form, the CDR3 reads TGCGCCAGCAGTCCAGGGTTTCGGGCTAATGAAAAACTGTTTTTT. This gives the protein CASSPGFRANEKLFF.

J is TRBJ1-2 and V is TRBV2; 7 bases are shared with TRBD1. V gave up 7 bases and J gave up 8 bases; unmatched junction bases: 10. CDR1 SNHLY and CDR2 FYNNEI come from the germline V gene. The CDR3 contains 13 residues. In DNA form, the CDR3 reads TGTGCCAGCAAGGGACAGCCTGGATGGGGCTACACCTTC. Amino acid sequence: CASKGQPGWGYTF. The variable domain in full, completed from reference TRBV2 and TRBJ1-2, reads EPEVTQTPSHQVTQMGQEVILRCVPISNHLYFYWYRQILGQKVEFLVSFYNNEISEKSEIFDDQFSVERPDGSNFTLKIRSTKLEDSAMYFCASKGQPGWGYTFGSGTRLTVV.

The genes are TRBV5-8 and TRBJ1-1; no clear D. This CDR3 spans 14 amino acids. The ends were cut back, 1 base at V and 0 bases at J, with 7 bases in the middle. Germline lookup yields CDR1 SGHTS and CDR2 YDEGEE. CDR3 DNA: TGTGCCAGCAGCTTGAGTCAGTTGAACACTGAAGCTTTCTTT. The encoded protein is CASSLSQLNTEAFF.